The T cell receptor beta chain under discussion was sequenced for a study of cytomegalovirus exposure and HLA in healthy donors. A remark on this clone: Its cognate antigen is unknown.

With 60 Vbeta and 13 Jbeta primers, the PCR was carried out. Some clones are missing from TCRdb's copy, which holds only in-frame ones; the method was immunoSEQ multiplex PCR. The profile shows about 140,000 clones, 78% of them singletons. Trimming shortened V by 7 bases and J by 0 bases, and 17 bases separated the two germline ends. This CDR3 has 15 residues. The germline gives CDR1 SGHRS, CDR2 YFSETQ. Points from the study as a whole: When a later analysis compared HLA-associated TCR beta chains with equally common others, the HLA-associated chains turned out to be more clonally expanded and to have lower generation probabilities. Later analysis identified 15,000 to 20,000 TCR beta sequences associated with HLA alleles, using a false discovery rate threshold of 0.05. Usually a TCR sequence was rare, but some public TCRs were found in many donors. The study put 150 or so TCR beta chains on its list as cytomegalovirus-associated.

The TCR originated in a woman aged 18-29 years in good health and CMV-seropositive. The sequenced sample consisted of PBMCs. The chain is built from TRBV5-1 and TRBJ2-7, with D perhaps matching TRBD2 (6 bases). The CDR3 sequence is CASSKGGSSSYEQYF. In nucleotides, the CDR3 is TGCGCCAGCTCAAAAGGAGGGTCGAGCTCCTACGAGCAGTACTTC.